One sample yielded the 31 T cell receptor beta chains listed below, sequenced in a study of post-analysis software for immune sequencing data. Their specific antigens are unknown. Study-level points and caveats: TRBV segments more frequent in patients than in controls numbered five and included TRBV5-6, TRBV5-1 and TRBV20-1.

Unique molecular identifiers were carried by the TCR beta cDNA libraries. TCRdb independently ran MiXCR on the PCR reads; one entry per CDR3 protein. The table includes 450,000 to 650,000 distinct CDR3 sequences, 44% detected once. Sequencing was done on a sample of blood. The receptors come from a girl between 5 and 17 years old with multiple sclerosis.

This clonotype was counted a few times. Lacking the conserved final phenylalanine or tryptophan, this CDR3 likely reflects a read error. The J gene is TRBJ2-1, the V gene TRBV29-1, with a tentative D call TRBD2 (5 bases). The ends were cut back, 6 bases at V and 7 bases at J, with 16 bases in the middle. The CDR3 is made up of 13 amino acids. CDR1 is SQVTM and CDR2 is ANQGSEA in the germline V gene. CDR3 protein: CSVGARAGNEQFL. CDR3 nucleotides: TGCAGCGTGGGTGCGAGGGCCGGGAATGAGCAGTTCTTA.

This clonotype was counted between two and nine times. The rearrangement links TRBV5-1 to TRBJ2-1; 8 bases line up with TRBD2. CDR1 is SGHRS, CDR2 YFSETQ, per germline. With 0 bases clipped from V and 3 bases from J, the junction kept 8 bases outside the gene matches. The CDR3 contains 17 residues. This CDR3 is CASSLGARSGNYNEQFF. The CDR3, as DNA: TGCGCCAGCAGCTTGGGGGCGCGTAGCGGGAACTACAATGAGCAGTTCTTC.

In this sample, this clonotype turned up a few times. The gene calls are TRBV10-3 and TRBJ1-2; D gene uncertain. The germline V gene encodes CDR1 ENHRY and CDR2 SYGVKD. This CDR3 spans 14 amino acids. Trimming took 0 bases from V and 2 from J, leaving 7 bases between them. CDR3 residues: CAISESQVNYGYTF. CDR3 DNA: TGTGCCATCAGTGAGTCCCAGGTGAACTATGGCTACACCTTC.

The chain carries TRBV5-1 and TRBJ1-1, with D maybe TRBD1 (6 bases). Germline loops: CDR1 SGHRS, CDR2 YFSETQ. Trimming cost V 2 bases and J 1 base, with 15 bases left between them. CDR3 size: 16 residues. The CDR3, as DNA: TGCGCCAGCAGCTTCGGACAGCTAAATGGGAACACTGAAGCTTTCTTT. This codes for CASSFGQLNGNTEAFF.

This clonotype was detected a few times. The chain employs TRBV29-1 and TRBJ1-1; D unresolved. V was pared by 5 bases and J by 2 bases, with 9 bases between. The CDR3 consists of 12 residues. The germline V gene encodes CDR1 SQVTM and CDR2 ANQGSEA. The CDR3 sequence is CSVLRDNTEAFF. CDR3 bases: TGCAGCGTTTTACGTGATAACACTGAAGCTTTCTTT.

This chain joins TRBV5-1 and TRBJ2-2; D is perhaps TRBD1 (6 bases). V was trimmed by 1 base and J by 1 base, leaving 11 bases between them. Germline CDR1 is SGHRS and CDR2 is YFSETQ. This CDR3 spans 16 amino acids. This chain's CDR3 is CASSLKNRVNTGELFF. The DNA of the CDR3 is TGCGCCAGCAGCTTGAAGAACAGGGTGAACACCGGGGAGCTGTTTTTT.

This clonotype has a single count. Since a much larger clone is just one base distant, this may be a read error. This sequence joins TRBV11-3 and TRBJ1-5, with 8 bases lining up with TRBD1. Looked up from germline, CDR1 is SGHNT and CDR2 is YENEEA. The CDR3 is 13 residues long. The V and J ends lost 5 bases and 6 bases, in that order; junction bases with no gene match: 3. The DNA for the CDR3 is TGTGCCAGCAGCGTCGACAGGGGTCAGCCCCAGCATTTT. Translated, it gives CASSVDRGQPQHF.

The CDR3 protein is CASSQDRVPEGETQYF. The CDR3 region has the DNA TGCGCCAGCAGCCAAGACCGCGTCCCGGAGGGGGAGACCCAGTACTTC. The V and J genes are TRBV4-1 and TRBJ2-5; possibly TRBD2 for D (6 bases). Deletions cut 0 bases from V and 5 bases from J, with 16 bases between. Germline V gene lookup returns CDR1 MGHRA and CDR2 YSYEKL. This CDR3 has 16 amino acids.

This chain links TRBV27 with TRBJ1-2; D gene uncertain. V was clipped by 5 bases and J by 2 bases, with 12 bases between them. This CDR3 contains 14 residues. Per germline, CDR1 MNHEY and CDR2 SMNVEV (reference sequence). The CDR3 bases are TGTGCCAGCAGTCCCCGGGAGGTAAACTATGGCTACACCTTC. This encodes CASSPREVNYGYTF.

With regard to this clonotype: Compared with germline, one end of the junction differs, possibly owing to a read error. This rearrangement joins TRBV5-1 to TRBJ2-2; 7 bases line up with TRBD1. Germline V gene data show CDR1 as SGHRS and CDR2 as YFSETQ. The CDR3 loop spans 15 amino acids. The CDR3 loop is CASTPMGQNPGELFF. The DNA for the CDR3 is TGCGCCAGCACCCCCATGGGACAGAACCCCGGGGAGCTGTTTTTT.

The CDR3 nucleotides are TGTGCCAGCAGCCCCGGACAGGAGCAGACCCAGTACTTC. This sequence encodes CASSPGQEQTQYF. The rearrangement links TRBV7-3 to TRBJ2-5; 7 bases line up with TRBD1. The ends lost 5 bases at V and 6 bases at J; junction bases unmatched: 6. This CDR3 contains 13 residues. CDR1 and CDR2 from the germline V gene are SGHTA and FQGTGA.

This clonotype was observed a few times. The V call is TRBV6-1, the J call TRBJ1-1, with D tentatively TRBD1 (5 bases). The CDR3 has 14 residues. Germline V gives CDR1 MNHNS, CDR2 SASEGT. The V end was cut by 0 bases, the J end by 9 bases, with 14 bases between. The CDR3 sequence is CASSEARRVIQAFF. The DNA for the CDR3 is TGTGCCAGCAGTGAAGCACGCAGGGTTATACAAGCTTTCTTT.

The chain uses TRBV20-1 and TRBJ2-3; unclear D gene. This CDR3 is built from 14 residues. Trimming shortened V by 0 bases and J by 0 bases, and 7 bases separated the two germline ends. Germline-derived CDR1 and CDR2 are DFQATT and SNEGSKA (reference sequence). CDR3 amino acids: CSAREGTSTDTQYF. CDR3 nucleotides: TGCAGTGCTAGAGAGGGCACTAGCACAGATACGCAGTATTTT.

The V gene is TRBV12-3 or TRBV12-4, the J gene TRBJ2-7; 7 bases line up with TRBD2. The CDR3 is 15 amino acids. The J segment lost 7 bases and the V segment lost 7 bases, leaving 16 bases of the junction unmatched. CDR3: CASTSYASKGGEQYF. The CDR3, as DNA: TGTGCCAGCACCTCCTACGCCTCCAAGGGAGGGGAGCAGTACTTC.

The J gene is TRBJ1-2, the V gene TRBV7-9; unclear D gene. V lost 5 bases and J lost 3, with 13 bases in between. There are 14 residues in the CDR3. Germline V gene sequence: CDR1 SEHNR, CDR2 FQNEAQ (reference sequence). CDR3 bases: TGTGCCAGCAGCCCTCAGGCCGTGGACTATGGCTACACCTTC. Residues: CASSPQAVDYGYTF.

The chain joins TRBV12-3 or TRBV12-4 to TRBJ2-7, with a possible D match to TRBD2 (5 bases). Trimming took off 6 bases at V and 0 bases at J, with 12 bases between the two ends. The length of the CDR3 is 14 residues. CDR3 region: CASSPRDLSYEQYF. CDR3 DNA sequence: TGTGCCAGCAGCCCTCGGGATCTCTCCTACGAGCAGTACTTC.

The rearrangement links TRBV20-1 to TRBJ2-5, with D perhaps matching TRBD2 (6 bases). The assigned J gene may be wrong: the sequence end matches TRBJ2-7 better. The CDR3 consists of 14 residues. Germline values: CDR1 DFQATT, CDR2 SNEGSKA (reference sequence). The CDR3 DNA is TGCAGTGCTATCGCGGGACTGAGCCTAGACGAGCAGTACTTC. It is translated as CSAIAGLSLDEQYF.

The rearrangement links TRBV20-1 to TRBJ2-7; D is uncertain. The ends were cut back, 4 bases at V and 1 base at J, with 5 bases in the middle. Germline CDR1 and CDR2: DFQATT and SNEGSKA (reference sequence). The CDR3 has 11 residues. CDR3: CSAMGSYEQYF. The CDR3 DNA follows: TGCAGTGCTATGGGGTCCTACGAGCAGTACTTC.

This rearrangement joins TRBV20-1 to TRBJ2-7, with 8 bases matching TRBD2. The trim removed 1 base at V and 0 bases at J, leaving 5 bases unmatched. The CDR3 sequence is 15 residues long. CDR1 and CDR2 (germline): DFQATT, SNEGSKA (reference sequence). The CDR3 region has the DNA TGCAGTGCTAGAGGGGGACTAGTTAGCTCCTACGAGCAGTACTTC. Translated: CSARGGLVSSYEQYF.

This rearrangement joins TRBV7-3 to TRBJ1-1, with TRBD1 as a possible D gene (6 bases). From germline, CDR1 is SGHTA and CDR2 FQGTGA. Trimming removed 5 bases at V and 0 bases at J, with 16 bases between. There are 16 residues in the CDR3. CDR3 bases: TGTGCCAGCAGCACTGGGCTCGGGGACATGAACACTGAAGCTTTCTTT. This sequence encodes CASSTGLGDMNTEAFF.

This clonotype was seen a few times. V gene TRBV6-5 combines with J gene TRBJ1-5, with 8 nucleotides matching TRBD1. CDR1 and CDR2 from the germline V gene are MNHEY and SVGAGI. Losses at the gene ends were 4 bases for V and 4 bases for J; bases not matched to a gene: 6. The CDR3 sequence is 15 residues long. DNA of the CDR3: TGTGCCAGCAGTTCCGGGACAGGCGGAAATCAGCCCCAGCATTTT. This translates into CASSSGTGGNQPQHF.

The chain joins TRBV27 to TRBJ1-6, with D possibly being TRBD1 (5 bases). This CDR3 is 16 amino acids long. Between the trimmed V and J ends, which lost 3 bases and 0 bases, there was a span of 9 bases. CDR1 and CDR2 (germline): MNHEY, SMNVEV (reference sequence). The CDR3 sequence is CASSLVGRSYNSPLHF. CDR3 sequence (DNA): TGTGCCAGCAGTTTGGTGGGACGCTCCTATAATTCACCCCTCCACTTT.

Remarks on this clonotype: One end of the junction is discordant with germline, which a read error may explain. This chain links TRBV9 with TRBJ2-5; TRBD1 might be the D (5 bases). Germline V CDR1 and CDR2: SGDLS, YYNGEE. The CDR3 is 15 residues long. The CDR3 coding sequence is TGTGCCAGCAGCGTAGGGGGCCAATTCCAAGGGACCCAGTACTTC. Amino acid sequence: CASSVGGQFQGTQYF. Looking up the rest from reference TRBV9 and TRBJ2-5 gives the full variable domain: DSGVTQTPKHLITATGQRVTLRCSPRSGDLSVYWYQQSLDQGLQFLIQYYNGEERAKGNILERFSAQQFPDLHSELNLSSLELGDSALYFCASSVGGQFQGTQYFGPGTRLLVL.

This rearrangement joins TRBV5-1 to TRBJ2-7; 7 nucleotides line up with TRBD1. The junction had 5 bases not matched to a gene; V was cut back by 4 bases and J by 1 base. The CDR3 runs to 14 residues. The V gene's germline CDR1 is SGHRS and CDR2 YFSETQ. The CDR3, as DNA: TGCGCCAGCAGCGCCGCAGGGGGTTCCTACGAGCAGTACTTC. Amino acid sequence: CASSAAGGSYEQYF. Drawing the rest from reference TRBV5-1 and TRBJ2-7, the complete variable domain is KAGVTQTPRYLIKTRGQQVTLSCSPISGHRSVSWYQQTPGQGLQFLFEYFSETQRNKGNFPGRFSGRQFSNSRSEMNVSTLELGDSALYLCASSAAGGSYEQYFGPGTRLTVT.

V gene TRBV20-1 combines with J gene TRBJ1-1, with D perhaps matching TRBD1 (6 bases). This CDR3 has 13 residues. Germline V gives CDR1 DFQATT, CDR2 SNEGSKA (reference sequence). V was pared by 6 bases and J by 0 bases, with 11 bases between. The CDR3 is CSAGGAVNTEAFF. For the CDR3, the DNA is TGCAGTGCGGGGGGGGCGGTGAACACTGAAGCTTTCTTT.

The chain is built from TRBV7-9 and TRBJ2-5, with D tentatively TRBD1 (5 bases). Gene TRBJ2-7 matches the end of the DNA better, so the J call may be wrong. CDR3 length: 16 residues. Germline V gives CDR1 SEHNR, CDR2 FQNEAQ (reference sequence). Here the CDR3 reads CASSLGWLGRDYEQYF. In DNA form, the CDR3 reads TGTGCCAGCAGCTTAGGTTGGCTTGGCAGGGACTACGAGCAGTACTTC.

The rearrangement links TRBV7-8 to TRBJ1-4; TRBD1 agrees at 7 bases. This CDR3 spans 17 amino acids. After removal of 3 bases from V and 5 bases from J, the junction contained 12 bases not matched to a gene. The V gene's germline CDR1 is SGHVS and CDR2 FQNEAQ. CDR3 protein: CASSFRDRGLLNEKLFF. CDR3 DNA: TGTGCCAGCAGCTTCCGGGACAGAGGCCTACTAAATGAAAAACTGTTTTTT.

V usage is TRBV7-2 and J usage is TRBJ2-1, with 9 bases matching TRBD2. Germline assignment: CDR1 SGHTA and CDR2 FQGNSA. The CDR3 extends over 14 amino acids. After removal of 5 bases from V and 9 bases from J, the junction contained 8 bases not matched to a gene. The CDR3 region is CASSVSTSGLEQFF. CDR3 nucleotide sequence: TGTGCCAGCAGCGTATCGACTAGCGGTCTTGAGCAGTTCTTC.

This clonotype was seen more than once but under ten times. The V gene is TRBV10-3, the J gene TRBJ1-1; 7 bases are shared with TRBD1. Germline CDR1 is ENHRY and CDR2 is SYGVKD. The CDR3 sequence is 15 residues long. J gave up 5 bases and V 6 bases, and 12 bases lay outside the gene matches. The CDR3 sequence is CAISHEPQGRTEAFF. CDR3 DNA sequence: TGTGCCATCAGCCACGAACCACAGGGGCGGACTGAAGCTTTCTTT.

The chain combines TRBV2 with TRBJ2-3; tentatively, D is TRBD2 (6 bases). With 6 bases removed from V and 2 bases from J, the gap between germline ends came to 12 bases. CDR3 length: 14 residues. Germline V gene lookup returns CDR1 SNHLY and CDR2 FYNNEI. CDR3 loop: CASRDIAATDTQYF. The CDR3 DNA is TGTGCCAGCAGGGATATAGCGGCCACAGATACGCAGTATTTT. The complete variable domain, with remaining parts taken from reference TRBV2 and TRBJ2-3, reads EPEVTQTPSHQVTQMGQEVILRCVPISNHLYFYWYRQILGQKVEFLVSFYNNEISEKSEIFDDQFSVERPDGSNFTLKIRSTKLEDSAMYFCASRDIAATDTQYFGPGTRLTVL.

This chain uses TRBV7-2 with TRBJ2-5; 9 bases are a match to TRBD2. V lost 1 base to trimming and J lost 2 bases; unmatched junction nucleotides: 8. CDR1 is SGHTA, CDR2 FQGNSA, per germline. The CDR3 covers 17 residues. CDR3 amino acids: CASSLGWVSGGQETQYF. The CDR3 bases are TGTGCCAGCAGCTTAGGTTGGGTTAGCGGGGGACAAGAGACCCAGTACTTC.